The 2 T cell receptor beta chains below come from one sample, sequenced in a study of shared clonotypes between healthy human individuals. Produced via immunoSEQ multiplex PCR; TCRdb's table is partial and in-frame only. The sample includes roughly 490,000 clones, about 80% seen only once; the top ten take more than 10%. The specimen was PBMCs. These receptors originate from a middle-aged woman in good health. Some clones in this sample may be carry-over from other donors' samples.

This clone appeared many times. V gene TRBV7-9 combines with J gene TRBJ2-2; D unclear. Trimming removed 7 bases at V and 3 bases at J, with 12 bases between. CDR3 size: 14 residues. The germline V gene has CDR1 SEHNR and CDR2 FQNEAQ (reference sequence). The CDR3 is CASTPRGYTGELFF. As DNA, the CDR3 is TGTGCCAGCACCCCGCGTGGTTACACCGGGGAGCTGTTTTTT.

The chain joins TRBV2 to TRBJ1-1; D remains ambiguous. Germline V CDR1 and CDR2: SNHLY, FYNNEI. The CDR3 totals 13 residues. V was cut by 6 bases and J by 1 base, with 9 bases left in between. DNA of the CDR3: TGTGCCAGCAGAGAAACAGAGAACACTGAAGCTTTCTTT. It is translated as CASRETENTEAFF.